The 26 T cell receptor beta chains below come from one sample, sequenced in a study of T cell responses to AZD1222 COVID-19 vaccine. Some clones are missing from TCRdb's copy, which holds only in-frame ones; the method was immunoSEQ multiplex PCR. The sample lists about 60,000 clones, 85% to 95% occurring once. This specimen was peripheral blood, taken 28 days after the second dose of the MenACWY control vaccine. All receptors derive from an adult who received the MenACWY meningococcal vaccine as a control.

The chain uses TRBV20-1 and TRBJ2-1, with no clear D. Trimming cost V 6 bases and J 4 bases, with 7 bases left between them. Germline V CDR1 and CDR2: DFQATT, SNEGSKA (reference sequence). This CDR3 has 11 residues. CDR3: CSATGYNEQFF. In DNA, the CDR3 is TGCAGTGCCACCGGGTACAATGAGCAGTTCTTC.

This clone came up once. V gene TRBV5-6 combines with J gene TRBJ2-7; D is perhaps TRBD1 or TRBD2 (5 bases each). Looked up from germline, CDR1 is SGHDT and CDR2 is YYEEEE. The CDR3 length is 13 residues. Trimming took 4 bases from V and 4 from J, leaving 12 bases between them. Written as DNA, the CDR3 is TGTGCCAGCAGCAGACTACAGGAGTACGAGCAGTACTTC. It yields the protein CASSRLQEYEQYF. Variable domain in full (rest from reference TRBV5-6 and TRBJ2-7): DAGVTQSPTHLIKTRGQQVTLRCSPKSGHDTVSWYQQALGQGPQFIFQYYEEEERQRGNFPDRFSGHQFPNYSSELNVNALLLGDSALYLCASSRLQEYEQYFGPGTRLTVT.

The chain is built from TRBV7-2 and TRBJ1-1; 11 positions match TRBD1. CDR1 is SGHTA, CDR2 FQGNSA, per germline. This CDR3 is built from 16 residues. Trimming removed 6 bases from V and 6 bases from J; junction bases left unmatched: 12. The CDR3 DNA sequence: TGTGCCAGCAGAAGGACAGGGGGCGGAATGAAAGCTGAAGCTTTCTTT. Amino acid sequence: CASRRTGGGMKAEAFF.

The rearrangement joins TRBV5-1 to TRBJ1-1; the D is unclear. Trimming took off 7 bases at V and 1 base at J, with 11 bases between the two ends. This CDR3 has 13 amino acids. From germline, CDR1 is SGHRS and CDR2 YFSETQ. The CDR3 is CASRPVANTEAFF. The CDR3 DNA is TGCGCCAGCCGTCCAGTCGCGAACACTGAAGCTTTCTTT.

The gene calls are TRBV12-3 or TRBV12-4 and TRBJ1-1; a possible D gene is TRBD1 (5 bases). The CDR3 runs to 13 residues. Trimming cost V 6 bases and J 10 bases, with 18 bases left between them. The CDR3 loop reads CASSLPGERRAFF. DNA for the CDR3: TGTGCCAGCAGCCTCCCGGGGGAGCGGCGAGCTTTCTTT.

CDR3 bases: TGTGCCAGCAGCCGACCGGGCAGGACTGAAAAACTGTTTTTT. As protein: CASSRPGRTEKLFF. This chain uses TRBV7-9 with TRBJ1-4; no clear D gene. V lost 5 bases, J lost 7 bases, and 14 bases lay in between. The CDR3 sequence is 14 residues long. Per germline, CDR1 SEHNR and CDR2 FQNEAQ (reference sequence). The full variable domain, in which reference TRBV7-9 and TRBJ1-4 provide the parts outside the CDR3, is DTGVSQNPRHKITKRGQNVTFRCDPISEHNRLYWYRQTLGQGPEFLTYFQNEAQLEKSRLLSDRFSAERPKGSFSTLEIQRTEQGDSAMYLCASSRPGRTEKLFFGSGTQLSVL.

The V call is TRBV25-1, the J call TRBJ1-1; 7 bases fit TRBD1. The V segment lost 4 bases and the J segment 1 base; nucleotides outside the gene matches: 3. This CDR3 contains 14 residues. The germline gives CDR1 MGHDK, CDR2 SYGVNS. The CDR3 nucleotides read TGTGCCAGCAGTGGGCGGACAGGGAACACTGAAGCTTTCTTT. Its protein product is CASSGRTGNTEAFF.

The CDR3 reads CASSDPGQGAYRELFF. The DNA for the CDR3 is TGTGCCAGCAGTGATCCCGGACAGGGGGCTTATCGGGAGCTGTTTTTT. This chain links TRBV6-2 or TRBV6-3 with TRBJ2-2; 11 nucleotides agree with TRBD1. Germline CDR1 MNHEY, CDR2 SVGEGT. The CDR3 sequence is 16 residues long. V dropped 5 bases and J dropped 9; count of bases not matched to a gene: 11.

The rearrangement links TRBV7-2 to TRBJ1-4; D is unresolved. Trimming took 3 bases from V and 7 from J, leaving 12 bases between them. The length of the CDR3 is 14 residues. Per the germline V gene, CDR1 is SGHTA and CDR2 is FQGNSA. CDR3 sequence: CASSLGGYGEKLFF. The CDR3 coding sequence is TGTGCCAGCAGCTTGGGAGGGTACGGTGAAAAACTGTTTTTT. Together with reference TRBV7-2 and TRBJ1-4, the CDR3 gives the full variable domain: GAGVSQSPSNKVTEKGKDVELRCDPISGHTALYWYRQSLGQGLEFLIYFQGNSAPDKSGLPSDRFSAERTGGSVSTLTIQRTQQEDSAVYLCASSLGGYGEKLFFGSGTQLSVL.

The V and J genes are TRBV7-9 and TRBJ2-2; 7 bases fit TRBD1. With V trimmed by 1 base and J by 2 bases, 4 bases remained unmatched. Germline loops: CDR1 SEHNR, CDR2 FQNEAQ (reference sequence). This CDR3 has 16 residues. Here the CDR3 reads CASSLERGPNTGELFF. The CDR3 coding sequence is TGTGCCAGCAGCTTAGAGAGGGGGCCAAACACCGGGGAGCTGTTTTTT.

The J gene is TRBJ2-7, the V gene TRBV3-1 (or the pseudogene TRBV3-2); 11 nucleotides line up with TRBD2. CDR3 length equals 13 residues. V lost 8 bases to trimming and J lost 6 bases; unmatched junction nucleotides: 6. The germline CDR1 and CDR2 sequences are LGHDT and YNNKEL (reference sequence). DNA for the CDR3: TGTGCCAGCCGACTAGCGGGAACTGGCGAGCAGTACTTC. Translated, it gives CASRLAGTGEQYF.

This clone was seen only once. The CDR3 reads CASKGPANYGYTF. In DNA form, the CDR3 reads TGTGCCAGTAAGGGCCCAGCTAACTATGGCTACACCTTC. This sequence joins TRBV19 and TRBJ1-2; D not certain. V was shortened by 7 bases and J by 0 bases, with 9 bases between the two germline ends. This CDR3 has 13 residues. The V gene's germline CDR1 is LNHDA and CDR2 SQIVND (reference sequence).

V gene TRBV14 combines with J gene TRBJ1-1, with 7 nucleotides matching TRBD1. This CDR3 has 15 amino acids. Germline CDR1 SGHDN, CDR2 FVKESK. J was trimmed by 6 bases and V by 2 bases; bases with no gene match: 9. In DNA, the CDR3 is TGTGCCAGCAGCCAACTCTTAGGGGGCTACGCTGAAGCTTTCTTT. It codes for CASSQLLGGYAEAFF.

The chain is built from TRBV7-2 and TRBJ2-7; perhaps D is TRBD1 or TRBD2 (6 bases each). This CDR3 has 15 residues. Germline CDR1 SGHTA, CDR2 FQGNSA. The V and J ends lost 1 base and 2 bases respectively, with 12 bases between them. The CDR3, as DNA: TGTGCCAGCAGCTTAGGCAGGGGACTTACCTACGAGCAGTACTTC. Protein sequence: CASSLGRGLTYEQYF.

The CDR3 loop is CASGLAPTADVTDTQYF. The CDR3 DNA is TGTGCTAGTGGTTTGGCTCCGACCGCCGATGTCACAGATACGCAGTATTTT. This chain links TRBV12-5 with TRBJ2-3, with unresolved D. Germline V gives CDR1 LGHNT, CDR2 FRNRAP. This CDR3 region has 17 residues. Between the trimmed V and J ends, which lost 1 base and 2 bases, there was a span of 16 bases.

V and J are TRBV12-5 and TRBJ2-3; TRBD2 is a possible D gene (6 bases). Germline V lookup: CDR1 LGHNT, CDR2 FRNRAP. The CDR3 extends over 19 amino acids. Trimming removed 7 bases from V and 0 bases from J, with 26 bases in between. CDR3 loop: CASALISGLPGVSTDTQYF. CDR3 coding DNA: TGTGCTAGTGCTCTCATTTCGGGCCTTCCGGGAGTCAGCACAGATACGCAGTATTTT.

The chain employs TRBV5-6 and TRBJ1-4, with 7 nucleotides matching TRBD1. Losses at the gene ends were 5 bases for V and 6 bases for J; bases not matched to a gene: 10. The CDR3 sequence is 15 residues long. CDR1 SGHDT and CDR2 YYEEEE come from the germline V gene. The CDR3 DNA reads as TGTGCCAGCAGGGAACAGGGGACCGGGGATGAAAAACTGTTTTTT. Residues: CASREQGTGDEKLFF.

The J gene is TRBJ2-1, the V gene TRBV28, with TRBD2 identical over 13 bases. This CDR3 contains 14 residues. Trimming removed 10 bases from V and 6 bases from J; junction bases left unmatched: 6. The germline CDR1 and CDR2 sequences are MDHEN and SYDVKM. In DNA, the CDR3 is TGTGCCATCCGAGGACTAGCGGGAGCCAATGAGCAGTTCTTC. It specifies CAIRGLAGANEQFF.

The V and J genes are TRBV5-4 and TRBJ1-2; 9 bases match TRBD1. CDR3 length: 16 residues. The germline CDR1 and CDR2 sequences are SGHNT and YYREEE (reference sequence). V dropped 1 base and J dropped 6; count of bases not matched to a gene: 10. DNA of the CDR3: TGTGCCAGCAGCTTGTGGGACAGGGTTCTCTCGAATGGCTACACCTTC. Encoded protein: CASSLWDRVLSNGYTF.

This rearrangement joins TRBV18 to TRBJ2-7; 7 nucleotides line up with TRBD1. Trimming took 3 bases from V and 3 from J; bases not matched to a gene: 2. The CDR3 is 13 residues long. The germline gives CDR1 KGHSH, CDR2 LQKENI. The CDR3 loop reads CASSPSGGYEQYF. CDR3 in DNA: TGTGCCAGCTCACCCTCAGGGGGCTACGAGCAGTACTTC.

The J gene is TRBJ2-7, the V gene TRBV27; D is uncertain. Trimming removed 6 bases from V and 0 bases from J, with 6 bases in between. The CDR3 extends over 12 amino acids. CDR1 and CDR2 from the germline V gene are MNHEY and SMNVEV (reference sequence). The CDR3 protein is CASRGISYEQYF. The CDR3 DNA sequence: TGTGCCAGCAGAGGGATCTCCTACGAGCAGTACTTC.

The chain employs TRBV6-5 and TRBJ2-1; D is unclear. Germline V lookup: CDR1 MNHEY, CDR2 SVGAGI. V lost 6 bases and J lost 4, with 13 bases in between. This CDR3 spans 14 amino acids. The CDR3 DNA follows: TGTGCCAGCAGCGACTCGAACAGTTACAATGAGCAGTTCTTC. Residues: CASSDSNSYNEQFF.

The gene calls are TRBV6-2 or TRBV6-3 and TRBJ2-7; 14 bases map to TRBD2. The CDR3 has 15 amino acids. Trimming took 5 bases from V and 5 from J; bases not matched to a gene: 5. The germline V gene has CDR1 MNHEY and CDR2 SVGEGT. The CDR3 spells CASSPTTSGRDEQYF. Written as DNA, the CDR3 is TGTGCCAGCAGTCCAACGACTAGCGGGAGGGACGAGCAGTACTTC.

The CDR3, as DNA: TGTGCCACGGTACAGGGGGCGGGTAACACCATATATTTT. Translating it yields CATVQGAGNTIYF. The chain couples TRBV10-3 to TRBJ1-3, with 9 bases that match TRBD1. The CDR3 runs to 13 residues. Germline V lookup: CDR1 ENHRY, CDR2 SYGVKD. Unmatched junction bases numbered 8, after V lost 10 bases and J lost 7 bases.

V and J are TRBV6-8 and TRBJ1-6; D remains ambiguous. There are 14 residues in the CDR3. The V gene's germline CDR1 is MNHGY and CDR2 SAAAGT. The germline V and J ends were trimmed by 1 base and 6 bases, with 7 bases remaining between them. The CDR3 DNA is TGTGCCAGCAGTTACTATAGGCTTAATTCACCCCTCCACTTT. It is translated as CASSYYRLNSPLHF.

This clone was observed a single time. This rearrangement joins TRBV5-4 to TRBJ2-1; 8 bases match TRBD2. Germline-derived CDR1 and CDR2 are SGHNT and YYREEE (reference sequence). The CDR3 runs to 16 residues. J was trimmed by 3 bases and V by 0 bases; bases with no gene match: 5. The CDR3 nucleotides read TGTGCCAGCAGCTTGGAGGGTAGCGGGATCTACAATGAGCAGTTCTTC. Residues: CASSLEGSGIYNEQFF.